This entry concerns a single T cell receptor beta chain. Antigen unknown. The sample is drawn from a study of T cells in Graves' hyperthyroidism and ophthalmopathy. This CDR3 contains 16 residues. V shed 4 bases and J shed 0 bases, with 16 bases lying between them. Per the germline V gene, CDR1 is LGHDT and CDR2 is YNNKEL (reference sequence). Stable hyperthyroidism: no ophthalmopathy progression over 18 months of follow-up. Study-level results: Expanded thyroid clonotypes (above 0.001) were mostly also found in blood.

Amplification yielded TCR beta CDR3 regions, with RNA transcripts as the source. Using the HTBI primer set, a first-round RT-PCR was run on the TCR CDR3. TCRdb re-derived calls from the multiplex PCR reads in MiXCR, one entry per CDR3 protein. The data contain 300,000 or so distinct CDR3 sequences, roughly 17% of them singletons. The sample consisted of blood. This chain uses TRBV3-1 with TRBJ2-7; the D gene is possibly TRBD2 (5 bases). The clonotype originates from a man under 40 with Graves' hyperthyroidism. The CDR3 sequence is CASSPSRTQNSYEQYF. CDR3 coding DNA: TGTGCCAGCAGCCCATCCAGGACTCAAAACTCCTACGAGCAGTACTTC.